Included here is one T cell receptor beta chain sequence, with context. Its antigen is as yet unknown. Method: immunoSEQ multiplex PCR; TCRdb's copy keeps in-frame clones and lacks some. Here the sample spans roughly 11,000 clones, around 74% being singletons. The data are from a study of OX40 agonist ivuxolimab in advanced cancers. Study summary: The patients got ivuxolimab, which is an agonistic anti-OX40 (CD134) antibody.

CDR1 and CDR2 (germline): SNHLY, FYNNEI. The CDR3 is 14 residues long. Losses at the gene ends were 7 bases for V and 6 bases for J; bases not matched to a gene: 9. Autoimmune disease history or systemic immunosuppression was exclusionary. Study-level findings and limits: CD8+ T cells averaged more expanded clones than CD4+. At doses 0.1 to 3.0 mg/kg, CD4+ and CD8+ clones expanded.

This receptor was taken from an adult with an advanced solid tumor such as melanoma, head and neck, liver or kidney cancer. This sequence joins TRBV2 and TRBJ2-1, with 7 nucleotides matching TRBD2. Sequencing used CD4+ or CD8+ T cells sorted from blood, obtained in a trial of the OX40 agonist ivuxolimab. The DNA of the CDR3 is TGTGCCAGCATCTCACGGGAGGCCCCCAATGAGCAGTTCTTC. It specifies CASISREAPNEQFF.